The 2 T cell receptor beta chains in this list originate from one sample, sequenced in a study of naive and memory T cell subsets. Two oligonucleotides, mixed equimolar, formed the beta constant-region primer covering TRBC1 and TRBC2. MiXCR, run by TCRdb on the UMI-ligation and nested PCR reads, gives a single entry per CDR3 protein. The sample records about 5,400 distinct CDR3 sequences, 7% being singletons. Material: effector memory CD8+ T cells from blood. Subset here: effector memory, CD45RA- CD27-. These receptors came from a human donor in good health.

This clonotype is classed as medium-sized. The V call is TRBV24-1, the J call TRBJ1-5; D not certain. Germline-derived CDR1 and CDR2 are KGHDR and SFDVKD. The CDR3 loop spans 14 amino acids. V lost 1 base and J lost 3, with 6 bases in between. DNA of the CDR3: TGTGCCACCAGTGATTTAAGTGTCAATCAGCCCCAGCATTTT. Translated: CATSDLSVNQPQHF.

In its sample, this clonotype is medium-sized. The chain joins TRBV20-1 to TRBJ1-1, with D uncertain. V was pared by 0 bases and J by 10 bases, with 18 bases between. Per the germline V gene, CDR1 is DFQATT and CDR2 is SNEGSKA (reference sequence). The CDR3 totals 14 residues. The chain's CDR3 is CSARDLGRAWGAFF. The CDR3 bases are TGCAGTGCTAGAGATCTCGGACGGGCCTGGGGAGCTTTCTTT.